The clone carrying this T cell receptor beta chain was counted a few times. Its specificity is unknown. Alongside a J-beta primer mix, a sample-barcoded 5' primer served in a second PCR lasting roughly 7 to 12 cycles. From the 5' RACE reads, TCRdb called clonotypes with MiXCR, one entry per CDR3 protein. The sample lists roughly 700,000 distinct CDR3 sequences; roughly 25% were seen once. Trimming removed 6 bases from V and 8 bases from J, with 19 bases in between. The CDR3 is 15 amino acids. CDR1 MNHEY and CDR2 SVGAGI come from the germline V gene. The sample belongs to a study of blood T cells in healthy people across ages. Study-level points and caveats: Naive T cell percentage by flow cytometry tracked strongly with beta diversity. The study could not conclusively compare naive and antigen-experienced cells, given its unsorted PBMCs.

The sample was also reused in another study, on T cells of mothers and their children. From that second work: The study obtained over 9.5 million TCR beta CDR3 reads per mother and around 2.7 million per child.

The rearrangement uses TRBV6-5 and TRBJ1-4; D gene unclear. The sequenced sample was blood. The clonotype comes from a boy younger than 18 in good health. CDR3 protein: CASSPMAGLGEKLFF. The CDR3 coding sequence is TGTGCCAGCAGCCCCATGGCCGGGCTTGGGGAAAAACTGTTTTTT.